This T cell receptor beta chain comes out of a study of vaccination effects on CD4 cells after COVID-19 (dated by TCRdb to between 2021 and 2022). General notes on the study: Each participant got two doses of an mRNA SARS-CoV-2 vaccine, either BNT162b2 or mRNA-1273. SARS-CoV-2 spike-specific CD4+ TCR repertoires were compared before and after mRNA vaccination in COVID-19 convalescent patients and in infection-naive vaccine recipients. The full study included around nine COVID-19 convalescent patients and a few SARS-CoV-2-naive healthy vaccine recipients. Cultures from other donors in the study were sequenced with the Oncomine TCR Beta short-read assay on an Illumina iSeq 100. General findings and caveats noted by the study authors: Marked clonal contraction was observed in both infection-induced and vaccine-induced clones at late post-vaccination timepoints, consistent with waning T cell responses. Among healthy vaccine recipients, nearly all vaccine-induced clones were SARS-CoV-2 mono-reactive, and just 1 of 255 was cross-reactive with common cold coronaviruses. Only a small number of convalescent patients were included, and no early post-infection timepoints were available, which limited the study.

For CDR1 and CDR2, the germline V gene lists MNHEY and SVGAGI. There are 13 amino acids in the CDR3, from cysteine to phenylalanine inclusive. Of the read, only the CDR3 DNA is kept; its 39 bases are in frame from base 1. Trimming takes 5 bases off V and 4 bases off J; junction bases not matched to a gene: 3. Libraries were made using the immunoSEQ multiplex PCR assay. DNA from the cultured and isolated CD4+ T cells underwent TCR beta CDR3 sequencing. The study's processing was this. Non-productive TCR sequences were discarded, and reads were trimmed to the CDR3 region, with only CDR3s of 7 or more amino acids retained. Antigen-specific clonotypes were identified using the MANAFEST web app by comparison of expansion in peptide wells against reference cultures. To be called positive, a clone needed expansion at FDR<0.05 compared with the reference and with all other wells, an odds ratio greater than 5, and a frequency greater than 0.1% in two replicate wells. A clonotype was defined as cross-reactive if the clonotype was significantly expanded both in SARS-CoV-2 spike wells and in at least one common cold coronavirus spike condition. CDR3 similarity was assessed by Levenshtein distance with the stringdist R package, and unrooted trees were built with ape in R 3.6.1. TCRdb mirrors the immuneACCESS table, restricted to in-frame sequences. Some clones are absent from its copies; in checked studies, under half trace to an unresolved V gene, and the reason for the others is unknown. For V, J and clone size, that table is used; D and trimming come from the DNA. Recorded for this sample are tens of thousands of clones; approximately 81% of them occurred a single time. The top ten clones comprise less than 20% of the sample.

As regards this clone: No cognate antigen has been identified for it. Per-base quality was not reported, and no clone a single base away is much larger than it. The same CDR3 arises from other DNA sequences in this sample as well.

To identify antigen-specific CD4+ T cell clonotypes by their expansion, the ViraFEST assay first stimulated PBMC with viral peptide pools and then applied TCR sequencing. After about 9 days of culture, CD4+ T cells were isolated with the EasySep CD4+ T cell isolation kit. None of the healthy vaccine recipients had a prior SARS-CoV-2 infection, which was confirmed by nucleocapsid antibody tests that came back negative both before and after vaccination. Each well held two million PBMC cultured in IMDM containing around 5% human AB serum, about 10 IU/ml IL-2 and gentamicin, along with about 9.3 ug/ml peptides. On days 3 and 7, half of the culture medium was replaced with fresh IL-2-containing medium. Each peptide stimulation condition was cultured in triplicate wells unless otherwise noted. PBMC were separated from whole blood using Ficoll-Paque Plus gradient centrifugation and were then either cryopreserved at -140C or used fresh. The overlapping peptide pools covered the spike proteins of SARS-CoV-2 and of the common cold coronaviruses HCoV-NL63, HCoV-OC43 and HCoV-229E. The QIAamp micro DNA kit was used to extract genomic DNA from the cultured CD4+ T cells.

The receptor comes from a human donor who received a COVID-19 vaccine. The rearranged segments are TRBV6-5 and TRBJ1-2, with 8 junctional bases fitting TRBD1. The material sequenced was CD4+ T cells from PBMCs cultured with HCoV-NL63 spike peptides, taken before COVID-19 vaccination. The sample's cell subset or site label, decoded: HCoV-NL63 spike overlapping peptide pool stimulation. In nucleotides, the sequence is TGTGCCAGCAGTCCAGACAGGGGCTATGGCTACACCTTC. Translation gives CASSPDRGYGYTF.